The 8 T cell receptor beta chains given below trace back to one sample, sequenced in a study of graft-versus-host responses after intestinal transplantation. Libraries were prepared by immunoSEQ multiplex PCR; TCRdb keeps only in-frame clonotypes and omits some of them. Of over 100,000 clones listed, 80% to 95% are singletons. These receptors lack a known antigen. Sequences were derived from unstimulated CD4+ T cells sorted from spleen or lymph node cells, sampled before intestinal transplant. The receptors here all came from a human donor who received an intestinal transplant.

This sequence joins TRBV6-5 and TRBJ1-2; D is ambiguous. The CDR3 has 14 residues. The ends were cut back, 0 bases at V and 4 bases at J, with 9 bases in the middle. Germline-derived CDR1 and CDR2 are MNHEY and SVGAGI. The CDR3 nucleotides are TGTGCCAGCAGTTACTCGTCCCGGGGCTATGGCTACACCTTC. The encoded protein is CASSYSSRGYGYTF.

This clone was counted between two and nine times. V and J are TRBV15 and TRBJ1-5; the match to TRBD1 covers 7 bases. Germline CDR1 reads LNHNV; CDR2 reads YYDKDF (reference sequence). This CDR3 comprises 13 residues. The ends lost 5 bases at V and 7 bases at J; junction bases unmatched: 5. The CDR3 reads CATSGNRGQPQHF. The CDR3, as DNA: TGTGCCACCAGCGGTAACAGGGGACAGCCCCAGCATTTT.

The chain is built from TRBV6-5 and TRBJ2-7; 8 positions match TRBD1. The CDR3 covers 15 residues. V shed 4 bases and J 3 bases; nucleotides not matched to a gene: 8. Per the germline V gene, CDR1 is MNHEY and CDR2 is SVGAGI. CDR3 sequence (DNA): TGTGCCAGCAGTTTGGACAGGGCCCCTCTCTACGAGCAGTACTTC. As protein: CASSLDRAPLYEQYF.

This clone has a single count. In nucleotides, the CDR3 is TGTGCCAGCAGCTTAATCCCTACCGTTGGGCTAGCGGGAGAATTCAATGAGCAGTTCTTC. Translation: CASSLIPTVGLAGEFNEQFF. This chain links TRBV7-3 with TRBJ2-1, with TRBD2 matching 10 bases. This CDR3 spans 20 amino acids. V was pared by 1 base and J by 6 bases, with 18 bases of the junction left unmatched. CDR1 is SGHTA and CDR2 is FQGTGA in the germline V gene.

CDR3 sequence: CASGDPLRETQYF. The CDR3 coding sequence is TGTGCCAGCGGGGACCCGTTGAGAGAGACCCAGTACTTC. The V call is TRBV10-3, the J call TRBJ2-5; tentative D call: TRBD2 (6 bases). This CDR3 has 13 amino acids. V lost 10 bases to trimming and J lost 4 bases, with 16 bases between them. Per germline, CDR1 ENHRY and CDR2 SYGVKD.

The J gene is TRBJ2-3, the V gene TRBV18; 15 positions agree with TRBD2. V was clipped by 2 bases and J by 2 bases; unmatched bases: 8. Germline lookup yields CDR1 KGHSH and CDR2 LQKENI. CDR3 size: 19 residues. The CDR3 DNA reads as TGTGCCAGCTCACCAGTGGAGGGACTAGCGGGAGGTACCACAGATACGCAGTATTTT. Translated, it gives CASSPVEGLAGGTTDTQYF. Looking up the rest from reference TRBV18 and TRBJ2-3 gives the full variable domain: NAGVMQNPRHLVRRRGQEARLRCSPMKGHSHVYWYRQLPEEGLKFMVYLQKENIIDESGMPKERFSAEFPKEGPSILRIQQVVRGDSAAYFCASSPVEGLAGGTTDTQYFGPGTRLTVL.

The rearrangement uses TRBV27 and TRBJ1-1, with TRBD1 matching over 7 bases. V was clipped by 5 bases and J by 4 bases; unmatched bases: 4. Per the germline V gene, CDR1 is MNHEY and CDR2 is SMNVEV (reference sequence). The CDR3 is 13 amino acids. The DNA of the CDR3 is TGTGCCAGCAGTCCAGACAGGGTCACTGAAGCTTTCTTT. It codes for CASSPDRVTEAFF.

The rearrangement links TRBV27 to TRBJ2-1; no firm D call. This CDR3 is built from 15 residues. Trimming removed 0 bases from V and 6 bases from J, with 12 bases in between. Germline assignment: CDR1 MNHEY and CDR2 SMNVEV (reference sequence). CDR3 sequence (DNA): TGTGCCAGCAGTTTATCCACAGTGTTTTTCAATGAGCAGTTCTTC. As protein: CASSLSTVFFNEQFF.